The 10 T cell receptor beta chains reported below all come from one sample, sequenced in a study of monozygotic twins with inflammatory bowel disease (dated by TCRdb to about 2019). Libraries were made using 5' RACE. The data were produced on an Illumina HiSeq 2500. Each CDR3 protein sequence appears as one entry after TCRdb reprocessed the reads, and no DNA is included. The table for this sample shows hundreds of thousands of distinct CDR3 sequences. 5.6% of the sample goes to the ten largest clones. Source material: blood. Receptors originate from a human donor with ulcerative colitis or Crohn's disease, or a healthy co-twin of an affected twin (not recorded which).

The rearrangement links TRBV7-8 to TRBJ2-7. CDR3 length: 14 amino acids. Germline CDR1 SGHVS, CDR2 FQNEAQ. CDR3 amino acids: CASSLEVRPYEQYF.

The rearrangement uses TRBV18 and TRBJ2-7; TCRdb reports TRBD1, a call that lacks DNA to check it against. This CDR3 spans 16 amino acids. Per germline, CDR1 KGHSH and CDR2 LQKENI. The CDR3 reads CASSPTGGQRRYEQYF.

The chain employs TRBV12-3 or TRBV12-4 and TRBJ2-1; TCRdb picks TRBD2, but there is no DNA to check that call. The CDR3 spans 13 residues. The CDR3 sequence: CASKTGVGGEQFF.

The rearrangement uses TRBV6-5 and TRBJ2-7. The CDR3 has 13 residues. The germline V gene has CDR1 MNHEY and CDR2 SVGAGI. The CDR3 is CASSSGRMREQYF.

The chain combines TRBV4-1 with TRBJ2-2; TCRdb indicates TRBD1, and absent DNA this call remains unverified. The length of the CDR3 is 19 residues. Germline-derived CDR1 and CDR2 are MGHRA and YSYEKL. The CDR3 loop reads CASSQQLSGGQGTSGELFF.

The V gene is TRBV7-2, the J gene TRBJ1-1. Germline V CDR1 and CDR2: SGHTA, FQGNSA. This CDR3 is built from 12 residues. CDR3 sequence reads: CASSRVGTEAFF.

The V and J genes are TRBV20-1 and TRBJ1-5; TCRdb indicates TRBD1, and absent DNA this call remains unverified. Per the germline V gene, CDR1 is DFQATT and CDR2 is SNEGSKA (reference sequence). The CDR3 extends over 13 amino acids. CDR3 protein: CSARGGGSQPQHF.

The rearrangement uses TRBV18 and TRBJ2-7; TCRdb indicates TRBD1, and absent DNA this call remains unverified. CDR1 and CDR2 (germline): KGHSH, LQKENI. The length of the CDR3 is 14 residues. CDR3 loop: CASSPGGSYEQQYF.

V usage is TRBV5-1 and J usage is TRBJ2-1. The germline CDR1 and CDR2 sequences are SGHRS and YFSETQ. This CDR3 is built from 13 residues. The CDR3 sequence is CASSLLSTNEQFF.

The V call is TRBV7-2, the J call TRBJ2-7; TCRdb returns TRBD1, unconfirmable since there is no DNA. Looked up from germline, CDR1 is SGHTA and CDR2 is FQGNSA. CDR3 length equals 16 residues. The CDR3: CASSTQQGRLSYEQYF.